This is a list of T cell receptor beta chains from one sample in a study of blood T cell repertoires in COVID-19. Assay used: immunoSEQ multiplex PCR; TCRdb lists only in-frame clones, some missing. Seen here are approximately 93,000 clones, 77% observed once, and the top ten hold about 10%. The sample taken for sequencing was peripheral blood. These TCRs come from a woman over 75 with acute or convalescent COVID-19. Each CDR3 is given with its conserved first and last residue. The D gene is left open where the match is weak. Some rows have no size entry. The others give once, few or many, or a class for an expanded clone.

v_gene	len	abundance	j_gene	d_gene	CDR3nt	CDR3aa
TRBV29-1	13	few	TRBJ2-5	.	TGCAGCGTGGGAGCCGGGAGTCAAGAGACCCAGTACTTC	CSVGAGSQETQYF
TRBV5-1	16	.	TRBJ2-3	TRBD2	TGCGCCAGCAGCGGCGGACTAGCGGGGGGGCCTCATACGCAGTATTTT	CASSGGLAGGPHTQYF
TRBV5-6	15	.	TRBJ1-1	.	TGTGCCAGCACCTGGAGGGAGGTGGTGGGGACTGAAGCTTTCTTT	CASTWREVVGTEAFF
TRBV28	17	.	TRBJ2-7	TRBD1	TGTGCCAGCAGTGGAAAATGGACAGGGAAGGTTAAGGGCGAGCAGTACTTC	CASSGKWTGKVKGEQYF
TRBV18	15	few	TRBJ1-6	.	TGTGCCAGCTCGCCCGACCCGGCGGGAGGGTCACCCCTCCACTTT	CASSPDPAGGSPLHF
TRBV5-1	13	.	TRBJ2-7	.	TGCGCCAGCAGCTTGGGGGCCTCCTACGAGCAGTACTTC	CASSLGASYEQYF
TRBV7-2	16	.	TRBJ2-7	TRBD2	TGTGCCAGCAGCCTTGGGACTAGCGGGTACTCCTACGAGCAGTACTTC	CASSLGTSGYSYEQYF
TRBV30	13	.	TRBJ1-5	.	TGTGCCTGGGGTGCAGCCGAGGGTCAGCCCCAGCATTTT	CAWGAAEGQPQHF
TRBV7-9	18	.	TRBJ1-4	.	TGTGCCAGCAGCTGGAACCGGGATTCCTTCGGGGCTAATGAAAAACTGTTTTTT	CASSWNRDSFGANEKLFF
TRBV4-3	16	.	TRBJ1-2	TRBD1	TGCGCCAGCAGCCCAACCGGGACAGGAAGGACGGGTGGCTACACCTTC	CASSPTGTGRTGGYTF
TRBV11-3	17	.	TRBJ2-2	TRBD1	TGTGCCAGCAGCTTAGATCGAGTAGGGGGCTACACCGGGGAGCTGTTTTTT	CASSLDRVGGYTGELFF
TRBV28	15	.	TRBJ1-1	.	TGTGCCAGCAGTTTTAGCGGAGAGATTCGGACTGAAGCTTTCTTT	CASSFSGEIRTEAFF
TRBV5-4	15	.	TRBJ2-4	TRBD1	TGTGCCAGCAGCTACAGGGGGGCAGCCAAAAACATTCAGTACTTC	CASSYRGAAKNIQYF
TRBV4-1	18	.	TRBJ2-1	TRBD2	TGCGCCAGCAGCCAAGGGACACTAGCGGGGGGCCCCTACAATGAGCAGTTCTTC	CASSQGTLAGGPYNEQFF
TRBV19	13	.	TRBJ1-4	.	TGTGCCAGTAGCCTATCCCCGAAAGAAAAACTGTTTTTT	CASSLSPKEKLFF
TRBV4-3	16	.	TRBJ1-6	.	TGCGCCAGCAGCCAAGACAGGGGCAGGGCTGGCTCACCCCTCCACTTT	CASSQDRGRAGSPLHF
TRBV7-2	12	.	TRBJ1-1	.	TGTGCCAGCAGCTCTACGAGCACTGAAGCTTTCTTT	CASSSTSTEAFF
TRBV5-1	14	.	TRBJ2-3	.	TGCGCCAGCAGCCCAGGGACTGTTGCAGATACGCAGTATTTT	CASSPGTVADTQYF
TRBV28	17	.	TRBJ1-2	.	TGTGCCAGCAGTTTTAGTTCAGGGGACGGCGCCGGCTATGGCTACACCTTC	CASSFSSGDGAGYGYTF
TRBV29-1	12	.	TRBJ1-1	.	TGCAGCGGTACGACGGGCGGGACTGAAGCTTTCTTT	CSGTTGGTEAFF
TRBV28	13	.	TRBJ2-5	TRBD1	TGTGCCAGCAGCCTAACAGGGGGCGAGACCCAGTACTTC	CASSLTGGETQYF
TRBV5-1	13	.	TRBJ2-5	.	TGCGCCAGCAGCTTGGCCACGGAAGAGACCCAGTACTTC	CASSLATEETQYF
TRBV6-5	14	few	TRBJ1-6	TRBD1	TGTGCCAGCACTGGGACAGGGTACAATTCACCCCTCCACTTT	CASTGTGYNSPLHF
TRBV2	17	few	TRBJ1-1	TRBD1	TGTGCCAGCAGTGAATATTTCGGGACAGGGAGAGGGACTGAAGCTTTCTTT	CASSEYFGTGRGTEAFF
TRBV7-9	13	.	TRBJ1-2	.	TGTGCCAGCAGACCTGACAGCCGCTATGGCTACACCTTC	CASRPDSRYGYTF
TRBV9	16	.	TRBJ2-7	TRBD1	TGTGCCAGCAGCGTAGGGGGGACAGGGGATACCTACGAGCAGTACTTC	CASSVGGTGDTYEQYF
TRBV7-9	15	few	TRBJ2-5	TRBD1	TGTGCCACAACCAAAGGACAGGGGGCGAGGGAGACCCAGTACTTC	CATTKGQGARETQYF
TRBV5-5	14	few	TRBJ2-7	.	TGTGCCAGCAGCTTTTTGACAGTCACCTACGAGCAGTACTTC	CASSFLTVTYEQYF
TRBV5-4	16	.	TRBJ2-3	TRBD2	TGTGCCAGCAGCTTGCGAGTAGCGGGATCTGCAGATACGCAGTATTTT	CASSLRVAGSADTQYF
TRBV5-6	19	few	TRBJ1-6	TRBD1	TGTGCCAGCAGCTTGTTTTCGGGACAGGGATTTCGCTATAATTCACCCCTCCACTTT	CASSLFSGQGFRYNSPLHF
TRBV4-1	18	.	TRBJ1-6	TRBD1	TGCGCCAGCAGCCAAGGTCCGGGACAGGGAGACAGTAATTCACCCCTCCACTTT	CASSQGPGQGDSNSPLHF
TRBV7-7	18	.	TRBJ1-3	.	TGTGCTAGCAGCTTAGCAATTCCCGGGACTTTCTCTGGAAACACCATATATTTT	CASSLAIPGTFSGNTIYF
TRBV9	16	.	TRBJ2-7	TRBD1	TGTGCCAGCAGCGTAGTCGCCCCGGGACAGAGAGGCGAGCAGTACTTC	CASSVVAPGQRGEQYF
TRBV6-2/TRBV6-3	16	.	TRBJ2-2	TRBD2	TGTGCCAGCAGTTATAAGGCTAGCGGGATCACCGGGGAGCTGTTTTTT	CASSYKASGITGELFF
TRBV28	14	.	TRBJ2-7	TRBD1	TGTGCCAGCAGACCTGGACAGGGGACCTACGAGCAGTACTTC	CASRPGQGTYEQYF
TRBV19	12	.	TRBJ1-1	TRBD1	TGTGCCACAAAAGGACAGGACACTGAAGCTTTCTTT	CATKGQDTEAFF
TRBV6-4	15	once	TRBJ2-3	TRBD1	TGTGCCAGCAGTGACCAGGGACAGGGGGCAGATACGCAGTATTTT	CASSDQGQGADTQYF
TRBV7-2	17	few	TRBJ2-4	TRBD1	TGTGCCAGCACTGAAAGGGGGCAGCTCCAAACCAAAAACATTCAGTACTTC	CASTERGQLQTKNIQYF
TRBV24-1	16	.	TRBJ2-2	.	TGTGCCACCAGTGATGGGACAGTAGCGGACACCGGGGAGCTGTTTTTT	CATSDGTVADTGELFF
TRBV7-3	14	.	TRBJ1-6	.	TGTGCCAGCAGCTTAAACGGGGTGAATTCACCCCTCCACTTT	CASSLNGVNSPLHF
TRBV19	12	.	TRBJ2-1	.	TGTGCCAGTAGTATAGGGGGTAGCGTCCCGTTCTTC	CASSIGGSVPFF
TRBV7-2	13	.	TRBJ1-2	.	TGTGCCAGCAGCTTAGACAGGGAACAAGGCTACACCTTC	CASSLDREQGYTF
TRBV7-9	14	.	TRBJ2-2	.	TGTGCCAGCAACCCCGGCTCGGGGTCCGGGGAGCTGTTTTTT	CASNPGSGSGELFF
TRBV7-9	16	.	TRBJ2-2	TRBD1	TGTGCCAGCAGCGTAAGGGACAGGGGGCCAACCGGGGAGCTGTTTTTT	CASSVRDRGPTGELFF